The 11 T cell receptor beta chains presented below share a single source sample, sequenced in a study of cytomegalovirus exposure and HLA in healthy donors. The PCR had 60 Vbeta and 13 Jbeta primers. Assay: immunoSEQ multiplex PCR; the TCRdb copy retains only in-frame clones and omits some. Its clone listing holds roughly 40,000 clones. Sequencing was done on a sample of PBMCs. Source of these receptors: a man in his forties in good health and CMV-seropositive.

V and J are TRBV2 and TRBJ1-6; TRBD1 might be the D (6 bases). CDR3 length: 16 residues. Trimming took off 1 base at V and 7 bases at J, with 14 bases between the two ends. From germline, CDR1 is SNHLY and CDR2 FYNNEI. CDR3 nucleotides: TGTGCCAGCAGTGAAGAGGGGGGGTATCTAAATTCACCCCTCCACTTT. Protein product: CASSEEGGYLNSPLHF.

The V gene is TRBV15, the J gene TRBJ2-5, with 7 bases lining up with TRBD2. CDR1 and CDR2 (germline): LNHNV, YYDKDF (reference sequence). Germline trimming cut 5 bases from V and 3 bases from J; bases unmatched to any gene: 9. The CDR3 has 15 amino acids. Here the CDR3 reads CATSLRLAAEETQYF. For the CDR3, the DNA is TGTGCCACCAGCCTAAGACTAGCAGCCGAAGAGACCCAGTACTTC.

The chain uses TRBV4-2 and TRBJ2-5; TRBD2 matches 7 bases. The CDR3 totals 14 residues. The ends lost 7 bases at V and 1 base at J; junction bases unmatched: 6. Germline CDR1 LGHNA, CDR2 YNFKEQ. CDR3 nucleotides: TGTGCCAGCACCCGACTAGCCTCCCAAGAGACCCAGTACTTC. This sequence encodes CASTRLASQETQYF.

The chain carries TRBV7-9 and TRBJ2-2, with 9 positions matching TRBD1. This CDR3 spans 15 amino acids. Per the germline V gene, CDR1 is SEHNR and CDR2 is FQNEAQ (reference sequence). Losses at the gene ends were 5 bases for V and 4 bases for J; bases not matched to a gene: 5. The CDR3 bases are TGTGCCAGCAGCAGCTACAGGGGGCCCACCGGGGAGCTGTTTTTT. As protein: CASSSYRGPTGELFF.

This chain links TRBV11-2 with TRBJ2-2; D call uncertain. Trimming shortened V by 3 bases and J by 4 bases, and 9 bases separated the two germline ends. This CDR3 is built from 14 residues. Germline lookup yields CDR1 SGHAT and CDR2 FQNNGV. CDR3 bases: TGTGCCAGCAGCTTCGAGGCCTTCACCGGGGAGCTGTTTTTT. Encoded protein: CASSFEAFTGELFF.

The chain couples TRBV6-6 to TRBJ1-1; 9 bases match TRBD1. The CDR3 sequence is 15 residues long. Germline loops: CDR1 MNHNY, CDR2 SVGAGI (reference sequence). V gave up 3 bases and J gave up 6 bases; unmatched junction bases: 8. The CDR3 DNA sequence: TGTGCCAGCAGTTATGACACAGGGGGCGCGTCTGAAGCTTTCTTT. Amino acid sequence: CASSYDTGGASEAFF.

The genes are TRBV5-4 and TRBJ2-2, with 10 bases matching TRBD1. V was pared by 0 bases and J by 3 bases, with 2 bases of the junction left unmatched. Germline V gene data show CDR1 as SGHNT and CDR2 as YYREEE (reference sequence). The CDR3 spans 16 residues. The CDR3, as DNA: TGTGCCAGCAGCTTGGCCGGACAGGGGGACACCGGGGAGCTGTTTTTT. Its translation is CASSLAGQGDTGELFF.

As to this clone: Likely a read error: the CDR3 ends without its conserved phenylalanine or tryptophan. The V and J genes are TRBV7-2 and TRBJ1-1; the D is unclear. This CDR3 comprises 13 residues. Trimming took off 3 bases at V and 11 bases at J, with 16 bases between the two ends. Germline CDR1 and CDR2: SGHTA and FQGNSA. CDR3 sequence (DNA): TGTGCCAGCAGCTTTAGTGAATACGGGGTCGCTTTCTCT. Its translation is CASSFSEYGVAFS.

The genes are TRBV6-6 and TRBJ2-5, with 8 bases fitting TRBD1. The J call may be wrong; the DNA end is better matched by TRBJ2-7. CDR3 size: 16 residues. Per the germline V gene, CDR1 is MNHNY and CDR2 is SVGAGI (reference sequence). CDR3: CASSYKPTGGSYEQYF. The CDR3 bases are TGTGCCAGCAGTTACAAACCCACAGGGGGTTCCTACGAGCAGTACTTC.

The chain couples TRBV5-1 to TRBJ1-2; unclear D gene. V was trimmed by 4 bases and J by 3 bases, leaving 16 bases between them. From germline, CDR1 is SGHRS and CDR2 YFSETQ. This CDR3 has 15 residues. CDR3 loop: CASSLSAELDYGYTF. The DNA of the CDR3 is TGCGCCAGCAGCCTAAGCGCAGAGTTGGACTATGGCTACACCTTC.

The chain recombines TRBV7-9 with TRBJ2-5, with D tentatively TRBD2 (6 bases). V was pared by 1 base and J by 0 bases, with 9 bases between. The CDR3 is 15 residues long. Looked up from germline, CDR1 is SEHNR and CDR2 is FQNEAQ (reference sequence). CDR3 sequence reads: CASSLVGGNQETQYF. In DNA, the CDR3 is TGTGCCAGCAGCTTAGTGGGGGGAAACCAAGAGACCCAGTACTTC.